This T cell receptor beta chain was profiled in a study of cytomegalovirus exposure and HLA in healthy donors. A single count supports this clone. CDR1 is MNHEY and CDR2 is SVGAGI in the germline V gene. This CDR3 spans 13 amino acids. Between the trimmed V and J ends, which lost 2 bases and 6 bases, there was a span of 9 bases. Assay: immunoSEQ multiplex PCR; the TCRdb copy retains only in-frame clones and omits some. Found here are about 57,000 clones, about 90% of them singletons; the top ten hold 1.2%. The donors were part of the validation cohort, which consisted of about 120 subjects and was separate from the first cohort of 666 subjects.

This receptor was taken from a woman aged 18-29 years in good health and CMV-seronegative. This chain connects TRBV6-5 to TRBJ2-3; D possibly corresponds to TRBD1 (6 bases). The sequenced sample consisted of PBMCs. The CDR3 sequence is CASSYHRADTQYF. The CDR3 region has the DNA TGTGCCAGCAGTTACCACAGGGCCGATACGCAGTATTTT.